This is a list of T cell receptor beta chains from one sample in a study of blood T cell repertoires in COVID-19. Assay used: immunoSEQ multiplex PCR; TCRdb lists only in-frame clones, some missing. The data show about 180,000 clones, 89% seen once. Sequencing was performed on peripheral blood. All receptors derive from a man aged 18 to 30 who had recovered from COVID-19. Both conserved end residues are part of each CDR3. The order of the fields is CDR3 length, D gene, V gene, clone size, J gene, CDR3 protein, CDR3 DNA. A D gene is named only where the DNA matches it firmly. Clone size is given for some rows only: seen once, a few or many times, or a class if the clone is expanded.

>16|TRBD2|TRBV11-2|NA|TRBJ2-7
CASSLVAAGEFYEQYF
TGTGCCAGCAGCTTAGTGGCAGCGGGAGAGTTCTACGAGCAGTACTTC
>13|NA|TRBV7-9|NA|TRBJ1-5
CASSLNPNQPQHF
TGTGCCAGCAGCTTAAATCCGAATCAGCCCCAGCATTTT
>16|TRBD1|TRBV19|NA|TRBJ1-4
CASSIDRQGGDEKLFF
TGTGCCAGTAGTATAGACCGACAGGGAGGTGATGAAAAACTGTTTTTT
>13|NA|TRBV5-1|NA|TRBJ2-3
CASSASGTDTQYF
TGCGCCAGCAGCGCAAGCGGCACAGATACGCAGTATTTT
>16|NA|TRBV7-2|once|TRBJ1-3
CASSLGGGAAGNTIYF
TGTGCCAGCAGCTTAGGGGGGGGCGCGGCGGGAAACACCATATATTTT
>15|TRBD1|TRBV14|NA|TRBJ1-2
CASSQRDRASYGYTF
TGTGCCAGCAGCCAACGGGACAGGGCTAGCTATGGCTACACCTTC
>11|NA|TRBV5-8|NA|TRBJ2-1
CASSSPREQFF
TGTGCCAGCAGCTCACCTCGGGAGCAGTTCTTC
>17|NA|TRBV6-4|NA|TRBJ2-7
CASSGSQEKDPLHEQYF
TGTGCCAGCAGTGGATCACAGGAAAAAGATCCGCTTCACGAGCAGTACTTC
>15|NA|TRBV29-1|NA|TRBJ2-3
CSVDPSGDEGDTQYF
TGCAGCGTTGACCCCTCAGGGGACGAGGGAGATACGCAGTATTTT
>14|TRBD2|TRBV7-2|NA|TRBJ2-1
CALGAGGPSNEQFF
TGTGCCCTAGGGGCGGGAGGGCCCTCGAATGAGCAGTTCTTC
>12|NA|TRBV4-2|NA|TRBJ1-1
CASSQRGTEAFF
TGTGCCAGCAGCCAACGGGGCACTGAAGCTTTCTTT
>15|TRBD1|TRBV19|NA|TRBJ1-2
CASSPGQGSLDGYTF
TGTGCCAGTAGTCCTGGACAGGGCAGTCTCGATGGCTACACCTTC
>15|TRBD1|TRBV4-2|NA|TRBJ2-1
CASSQDRGLGNEQFF
TGTGCCAGCAGCCAAGACAGGGGGCTAGGGAATGAGCAGTTCTTC
>14|NA|TRBV19|once|TRBJ1-5
CASSRGLGNQPQHF
TGTGCCAGTAGTAGGGGGCTCGGCAATCAGCCCCAGCATTTT
>13|NA|TRBV12-3/TRBV12-4|once|TRBJ1-1
CASSLGGTTEAFF
TGTGCCAGCAGTTTGGGGGGTACCACTGAAGCTTTCTTT
>11|NA|TRBV10-1|NA|TRBJ2-7
CASSDKGLQYF
TGCGCCAGCAGTGATAAGGGGTTGCAGTACTTC
>16|NA|TRBV19|NA|TRBJ1-1
CASSSRRENFNTEAFF
TGTGCCAGTAGTTCCCGAAGAGAGAACTTTAACACTGAAGCTTTCTTT
>16|TRBD1|TRBV4-3|NA|TRBJ2-7
CASSQDGGQGFTEQYF
TGCGCCAGCAGCCAAGATGGGGGACAGGGGTTTACCGAGCAGTACTTC
>12|NA|TRBV5-1|NA|TRBJ1-2
CASSLGTSGYTF
TGCGCCAGCAGCCTGGGGACATCTGGCTACACCTTC
>17|TRBD1|TRBV2|NA|TRBJ2-3
CASSKSTGVVGTDTQYF
TGTGCCAGCAGTAAATCCACAGGGGTTGTGGGCACAGATACGCAGTATTTT
>16|TRBD2|TRBV7-2|NA|TRBJ2-1
CASSPSISSGMNEQFF
TGTGCCAGCAGCCCAAGCATCTCTAGCGGGATGAATGAGCAGTTCTTC
>15|TRBD2|TRBV15|few|TRBJ2-5
CATSKLAGNQETQYF
TGTGCCACCAGCAAGTTAGCGGGGAACCAAGAGACCCAGTACTTC
>15|TRBD1|TRBV19|NA|TRBJ1-4
CASTTLDRGGEKLFF
TGTGCCAGCACTACGTTGGACAGGGGAGGGGAAAAACTGTTTTTT
>18|TRBD1|TRBV19|NA|TRBJ2-5
CASSIAHSDRGDQETQYF
TGTGCCAGTAGTATAGCCCACTCGGACAGGGGGGACCAAGAGACCCAGTACTTC
>12|TRBD1|TRBV29-1|NA|TRBJ1-2
CSVGQGRDGYTF
TGCAGCGTCGGACAGGGGAGGGATGGCTACACCTTC
>13|NA|TRBV30|NA|TRBJ1-2
CAWIRLGLYGYTF
TGTGCCTGGATTCGGCTGGGGCTTTATGGCTACACCTTC
>15|TRBD1|TRBV11-2|NA|TRBJ1-2
CASSLSNRGPNGYTF
TGTGCCAGCAGCCTATCCAACAGGGGTCCTAATGGCTACACCTTC
>16|NA|TRBV15|NA|TRBJ2-3
CATSRTVDVGTDTQYF
TGTGCCACCAGCAGGACAGTGGATGTCGGCACAGATACGCAGTATTTT
>17|TRBD2|TRBV7-2|NA|TRBJ2-3
CASSFQRGGPSTDTQYF
TGTGCCAGCAGCTTTCAGCGGGGGGGGCCTAGCACAGATACGCAGTATTTT
>14|NA|TRBV20-1|NA|TRBJ1-4
CSASGGGFDEKLFF
TGCAGTGCTAGTGGCGGGGGTTTTGATGAAAAACTGTTTTTT
>15|NA|TRBV6-5|NA|TRBJ2-1
CASSYPVRYDNEQFF
TGTGCCAGCAGTTACCCTGTGAGGTACGACAATGAGCAGTTCTTC
>16|TRBD2|TRBV7-2|NA|TRBJ2-3
CASTDSQRESTDTQYF
TGTGCCAGCACCGATTCACAGCGGGAGAGCACAGATACGCAGTATTTT
>16|TRBD1|TRBV25-1|NA|TRBJ2-1
CASSERGTGGGDEQFF
TGTGCCAGCAGTGAACGAGGGACAGGGGGCGGGGATGAGCAGTTCTTC
>18|NA|TRBV27|NA|TRBJ1-6
CASSLWGDSSSYNSPLHF
TGTGCCAGCAGTTTATGGGGGGATTCGAGCTCCTATAATTCACCCCTCCACTTT
>14|TRBD2|TRBV2|NA|TRBJ2-5
CASSEGRFGRAQYF
TGTGCCAGCAGCGAGGGACGGTTCGGGAGGGCCCAGTACTTC
>13|NA|TRBV25-1|NA|TRBJ2-7
CASRRSGSYEQYF
TGTGCCAGCAGGCGTAGCGGTTCCTACGAGCAGTACTTC
>13|NA|TRBV4-1|few|TRBJ1-5
CASRAGVGQPQHF
TGCGCCAGCAGGGCGGGGGTTGGGCAGCCCCAGCATTTT
>14|NA|TRBV28|NA|TRBJ1-2
CASSFARIDYGYTF
TGTGCCAGCAGTTTTGCCAGGATCGACTATGGCTACACCTTC
>16|TRBD1|TRBV6-6|once|TRBJ2-5
CASSFDRGVTQETQYF
TGTGCCAGCAGCTTCGACAGGGGGGTAACTCAAGAGACCCAGTACTTC
>12|NA|TRBV4-2|NA|TRBJ2-1
CASRLEGNEQFF
TGTGCCAGCCGTCTGGAGGGCAATGAGCAGTTCTTC
>13|NA|TRBV28|NA|TRBJ1-5
CATFGGVGQPQHF
TGTGCCACTTTTGGGGGGGTTGGTCAGCCCCAGCATTTT
>16|TRBD2|TRBV6-5|once|TRBJ2-3
CASSSPGTSGTDTQYF
TGTGCCAGCAGTTCCCCCGGGACTAGCGGCACAGATACGCAGTATTTT
>14|TRBD2|TRBV27|NA|TRBJ2-7
CASSLSGGYYEQYF
TGTGCCAGCAGTTTATCGGGGGGGTACTACGAGCAGTACTTC
>14|NA|TRBV18|NA|TRBJ2-4
CASSPERTSGNQYF
TGTGCCAGCTCACCAGAAAGGACATCTGGGAATCAGTACTTC
>17|NA|TRBV5-4|NA|TRBJ2-6
CASSLWPQGSGANVLTF
TGTGCCAGCAGCTTGTGGCCCCAGGGATCTGGGGCCAACGTCCTGACTTTC
>15|NA|TRBV4-3|NA|TRBJ2-2
CASSQDPDFTGELFF
TGCGCCAGCAGCCAAGACCCGGACTTCACCGGGGAGCTGTTTTTT
>18|NA|TRBV12-5|NA|TRBJ1-1
CASGLVRGIGLGSTEAFF
TGTGCTAGTGGTTTGGTACGAGGGATTGGTTTAGGAAGCACTGAAGCTTTCTTT
>16|TRBD1|TRBV6-1|NA|TRBJ2-7
CASSGFFDRGQYEQYF
TGTGCCAGCAGTGGGTTTTTTGACAGGGGGCAATACGAGCAGTACTTC
>15|TRBD1|TRBV18|once|TRBJ2-1
CASSPLQGAGNEQFF
TGTGCCAGCTCACCGCTGCAGGGGGCTGGCAATGAGCAGTTCTTC
>12|NA|TRBV29-1|NA|TRBJ2-7
CSYTGRTYEQYF
TGCAGCTATACAGGACGGACCTACGAGCAGTACTTC